Listed here are 2 T cell receptor beta chains from one sample, sequenced in a study of CD8 T cells in ankylosing spondylitis. TCRdb itself ran the 5' RACE reads through MiXCR, one entry per CDR3 protein. This sample yields about 240,000 distinct CDR3 sequences, of which around 7.8% are seen a single time; 6.8% belongs to the top ten. Sequencing was done on a sample of blood, either unsorted or a sorted T cell fraction (not recorded which). All receptors derive from a male donor with ankylosing spondylitis or in good health (not recorded which).

This clonotype was seen ten or more times. The V call is TRBV6-1, the J call TRBJ2-7, with D maybe TRBD2 (5 bases). Germline V gives CDR1 MNHNS, CDR2 SASEGT. V lost 3 bases to trimming and J lost 6 bases, with 15 bases between them. This CDR3 contains 14 residues. The CDR3 loop is CASSDASGMGEQYF. CDR3 DNA sequence: TGTGCCAGCAGTGACGCGAGCGGCATGGGCGAGCAGTACTTC.

This clonotype showed up many times. The V gene is TRBV7-9, the J gene TRBJ1-4, with TRBD1 matching over 7 bases. This CDR3 region has 15 residues. Germline trimming cut 1 base from V and 2 bases from J; bases unmatched to any gene: 1. Germline-derived CDR1 and CDR2 are SEHNR and FQNEAQ (reference sequence). The CDR3 spells CASSLETGTNEKLFF. Written as DNA, the CDR3 is TGTGCCAGCAGCTTAGAGACAGGGACTAATGAAAAACTGTTTTTT. The full variable domain, with the rest looked up from reference TRBV7-9 and TRBJ1-4, is DTGVSQNPRHKITKRGQNVTFRCDPISEHNRLYWYRQTLGQGPEFLTYFQNEAQLEKSRLLSDRFSAERPKGSFSTLEIQRTEQGDSAMYLCASSLETGTNEKLFFGSGTQLSVL.